The 27 T cell receptor beta chains below come from one sample, sequenced in a study of metastatic and nonmetastatic thyroid tumors. TCRdb reassembled clones from the PCR reads with MiXCR. The profile shows over 25,000 clones, over 15% of them singletons. Before thyroid surgery, none of the patients had received any treatment. Material: blood. Receptor source: a female donor with papillary thyroid cancer or a benign thyroid nodule (not recorded which). Some clones in this sample may be carry-over from other donors' samples.

The sample holds many counts of this clone. This chain uses TRBV5-8 with TRBJ2-7; 7 bases fit TRBD2. Germline V gives CDR1 SGHTS, CDR2 YDEGEE. The trim removed 6 bases at V and 5 bases at J, leaving 14 bases unmatched. This CDR3 contains 15 residues. The CDR3 nucleotides read TGTGCCAGCAACCTACGAATGGGAGGGTTCAACGAGCAGTACTTC. Protein sequence: CASNLRMGGFNEQYF. Full variable domain (outside the CDR3, taken from reference TRBV5-8 and TRBJ2-7): EAGVTQSPTHLIKTRGQQATLRCSPISGHTSVYWYQQALGLGLQFLLWYDEGEERNRGNFPPRFSGRQFPNYSSELNVNALELEDSALYLCASNLRMGGFNEQYFGPGTRLTVT.

In its sample, this clone was seen many times. The chain employs TRBV20-1 and TRBJ1-1; no reliable D call. Trimming took 1 base from V and 1 from J, leaving 13 bases between them. CDR1 DFQATT and CDR2 SNEGSKA come from the germline V gene (reference sequence). The CDR3 extends over 15 amino acids. CDR3: CSARVGGSSNTEAFF. In nucleotides, the CDR3 is TGCAGTGCTAGAGTAGGAGGGAGCTCGAACACTGAAGCTTTCTTT.

The J gene is TRBJ1-1, the V gene TRBV12-3 or TRBV12-4; 8 bases are shared with TRBD1. The length of the CDR3 is 17 residues. Unmatched junction bases numbered 11, after V lost 1 base and J lost 4 bases. The CDR3 coding sequence is TGTGCCAGCAGTTTAGGGGACAGGAGCCTCCAGGGCACTGAAGCTTTCTTT. Its translation is CASSLGDRSLQGTEAFF.

This clone was observed at least ten times. The chain joins TRBV2 to TRBJ2-2; D is unresolved. Germline loops: CDR1 SNHLY, CDR2 FYNNEI. Trimming cost V 8 bases and J 1 base, with 8 bases left between them. The CDR3 consists of 13 residues. CDR3 residues: CASGSKNTGELFF. The DNA of the CDR3 is TGTGCCAGCGGGTCCAAGAACACCGGGGAGCTGTTTTTT.

This clone has ten or more counts. The rearrangement joins TRBV5-5 to TRBJ1-2; D gene unclear. Germline V gene sequence: CDR1 SGHKS, CDR2 YYEKEE (reference sequence). Trimming cost V 0 bases and J 4 bases, with 10 bases left between them. This CDR3 contains 14 residues. In DNA form, the CDR3 reads TGTGCCAGCAGCTTGGACAGTTGGAGCTATGGCTACACCTTC. As protein: CASSLDSWSYGYTF.

At least ten counts were recorded for this clone. Without the conserved terminal phenylalanine or tryptophan, this CDR3 likely stems from a read error. The rearrangement uses TRBV20-1 and TRBJ2-3; D is ambiguous. In germline, CDR1 is DFQATT, CDR2 SNEGSKA (reference sequence). This CDR3 has 13 residues. V lost 6 bases and J lost 4, with 14 bases in between. In nucleotides, the CDR3 is TGCAGTGCCCCTTCCGGTAGCCCAGATACGCAGTATCTT. It codes for CSAPSGSPDTQYL.

This clone was seen repeatedly, ten times or more. The J gene is TRBJ1-2, the V gene TRBV19; maybe TRBD1 (5 bases). Germline assignment: CDR1 LNHDA and CDR2 SQIVND (reference sequence). This CDR3 is built from 14 residues. Deletions cut 3 bases from V and 5 bases from J, with 13 bases between. The CDR3: CASSMQGSGYGYTF. The CDR3 nucleotides are TGTGCCAGTAGTATGCAGGGAAGCGGGTATGGCTACACCTTC. The full variable domain, rest sourced from reference TRBV19 and TRBJ1-2, is DGGITQSPKYLFRKEGQNVTLSCEQNLNHDAMYWYRQDPGQGLRLIYYSQIVNDFQKGDIAEGYSVSREKKESFPLTVTSAQKNPTAFYLCASSMQGSGYGYTFGSGTRLTVV.

This clone was detected only a few times. The CDR3 does not end in the conserved phenylalanine or tryptophan, so this is likely a read error. The chain combines TRBV28 with TRBJ2-7, with TRBD1 matching over 7 bases. Trimming took 9 bases from V and 8 from J; bases not matched to a gene: 16. CDR1 and CDR2 from the germline V gene are MDHEN and SYDVKM. CDR3 length: 14 residues. CDR3 amino acids: CASCRPGTAYKQYL. DNA for the CDR3: TGTGCCAGTTGCCGACCCGGGACAGCATACAAGCAGTACCTC.

The chain recombines TRBV2 with TRBJ1-1; D gene ambiguous. Germline lookup yields CDR1 SNHLY and CDR2 FYNNEI. V lost 10 bases to trimming and J lost 3 bases, with 21 bases between them. The CDR3 has 15 amino acids. The CDR3: CATMQVTSDDTEAFF. The CDR3, as DNA: TGTGCCACCATGCAGGTGACCTCAGATGACACTGAAGCTTTCTTT.

The gene calls are TRBV20-1 and TRBJ1-3; D is uncertain. This CDR3 is 13 amino acids long. Germline CDR1 is DFQATT and CDR2 is SNEGSKA (reference sequence). Trimming took 1 base from V and 2 from J, leaving 6 bases between them. The CDR3 region is CSARGSPGNTIYF. The CDR3 bases are TGCAGTGCTAGAGGCAGCCCTGGAAACACCATATATTTT.

This clone has at least ten counts. The rearrangement links TRBV15 to TRBJ2-7, with 7 positions matching TRBD1. The ends lost 1 base at V and 5 bases at J; junction bases unmatched: 17. The CDR3 is 18 residues long. The germline gives CDR1 LNHNV, CDR2 YYDKDF (reference sequence). DNA for the CDR3: TGTGCCACCAGCAGAGGATCTTTTAGGGACAGCCCTCTGGACGAGCAGTACTTC. Amino acid sequence: CATSRGSFRDSPLDEQYF. Full variable domain (rest looked up from reference TRBV15 and TRBJ2-7): DAMVIQNPRYQVTQFGKPVTLSCSQTLNHNVMYWYQQKSSQAPKLLFHYYDKDFNNEADTPDNFQSRRPNTSFCFLDIRSPGLGDTAMYLCATSRGSFRDSPLDEQYFGPGTRLTVT.

This clone has a count of ten or more. For the CDR3, the DNA is TGCAGTGCAAAGGGGGGTAGGGACACTGAAGCTTTCTTT. Translated, it gives CSAKGGRDTEAFF. The chain employs TRBV20-1 and TRBJ1-1, with a weak D call TRBD1 (6 bases). The length of the CDR3 is 13 residues. Trimming stripped 6 bases from V and 3 bases from J, with 14 bases between. Germline CDR1 reads DFQATT; CDR2 reads SNEGSKA (reference sequence).

This clone came up many times. The chain recombines TRBV4-2 with TRBJ1-5; maybe TRBD1 (6 bases). V was shortened by 6 bases and J by 3 bases, with 12 bases between the two germline ends. The CDR3 sequence is 14 residues long. The germline gives CDR1 LGHNA, CDR2 YNFKEQ. The DNA of the CDR3 is TGTGCCAGCAGAAGCGGACAGATCAATCAGCCCCAGCATTTT. Translated: CASRSGQINQPQHF.

This clone was detected ten times or more. The rearrangement links TRBV7-3 to TRBJ1-1; D remains unclear. Germline assignment: CDR1 SGHTA and CDR2 FQGTGA. Trimming removed 1 base at V and 4 bases at J, with 10 bases between. CDR3 size: 14 residues. The CDR3 sequence is CASSLREGSTEAFF. The CDR3 DNA reads TGTGCCAGCAGCTTAAGGGAAGGCTCCACTGAAGCTTTCTTT.

This clone was picked up many times. This may come from a read error, since a much larger clone is one base off. Since no conserved phenylalanine or tryptophan closes the CDR3, a read error is the likely cause. This chain connects TRBV6-4 to TRBJ1-1; D not resolved. The CDR3 runs to 13 residues. Trimming shortened V by 5 bases and J by 2 bases, and 9 bases separated the two germline ends. Germline V lookup: CDR1 MRHNA, CDR2 SNTAGT. This CDR3 reads CASSYGRNTEAFS. The CDR3 DNA reads TGTGCCAGCAGTTATGGCAGAAACACTGAAGCTTTCTCT.

This clone was counted only a few times. Germline is not matched at one junction end, which may reflect a read error. J is TRBJ2-7 and V is TRBV2; unclear D gene. Germline lookup yields CDR1 SNHLY and CDR2 FYNNEI. The CDR3 runs 11 residues. This CDR3 is CASSLYHEQYF. The CDR3 region has the DNA TGCGCCAGCAGTTTGTACCACGAGCAGTACTTC.

The chain joins TRBV11-2 to TRBJ2-7; 10 nucleotides line up with TRBD2. CDR3 length: 16 residues. The V segment lost 1 base and the J segment 7 bases; nucleotides outside the gene matches: 10. CDR1 SGHAT and CDR2 FQNNGV come from the germline V gene. CDR3 residues: CASSLGSLAGVWEQYF. The CDR3 DNA follows: TGTGCCAGCAGCTTAGGCAGTCTAGCGGGAGTTTGGGAGCAGTACTTC.

This clone was counted between two and nine times. This sequence may be a read error, since a much larger clone differs from it by one base. This CDR3 is CASSPRGPYNEQFF. Written as DNA, the CDR3 is TGTGCCAGCAGTCCCCGGGGGCCTTACAATGAGCAGTTCTTC. The rearrangement joins TRBV28 to TRBJ2-1; D tentatively fits TRBD1 or TRBD2 (6 bases each). This CDR3 has 14 amino acids. The V end lost 5 bases, the J end lost 4 bases, and 12 bases lay between the germline ends. Germline values: CDR1 MDHEN, CDR2 SYDVKM.

This clone appeared many times. V and J are TRBV5-8 and TRBJ2-1; D is undetermined. CDR3 length: 14 residues. The germline gives CDR1 SGHTS, CDR2 YDEGEE. V was clipped by 0 bases and J by 1 base, with 5 bases between them. The chain's CDR3 is CASSLGGSYNEQFF. The CDR3 DNA reads as TGTGCCAGCAGCTTGGGTGGGTCCTACAATGAGCAGTTCTTC.

This clone appeared many times. A read error may be the cause here, since a much bigger clone is one base away. The chain has TRBV6-2 or TRBV6-3 and TRBJ1-6; TRBD1 aligns across 9 bases. There are 14 residues in the CDR3. Per germline, CDR1 MNHEY and CDR2 SVGEGT. The CDR3 reads CAGSRDRDRSPLHF. Here the CDR3 DNA reads TGTGCCGGCAGCAGGGACAGGGATCGGTCACCCCTCCACTTT.

This clone came up many times. The chain joins TRBV24-1 to TRBJ1-2; 7 bases line up with TRBD1. V was pared by 4 bases and J by 5 bases, with 6 bases of the junction left unmatched. The CDR3 runs 14 residues. Per the germline V gene, CDR1 is KGHDR and CDR2 is SFDVKD. The CDR3 protein is CATSDPGTAYGYTF. CDR3 nucleotide sequence: TGTGCCACCAGTGACCCCGGGACAGCTTATGGCTACACCTTC.

This clone was detected many times. The gene calls are TRBV6-5 and TRBJ2-1; 8 nucleotides line up with TRBD1. Per germline, CDR1 MNHEY and CDR2 SVGAGI. The CDR3 has 15 residues. With 2 bases clipped from V and 8 bases from J, the junction kept 8 bases outside the gene matches. CDR3 protein: CASSYNGQGRDEQFF. As DNA, the CDR3 is TGTGCCAGCAGTTACAACGGACAGGGACGGGATGAGCAGTTCTTC.

This clone was observed many times. The chain is built from TRBV4-2 and TRBJ2-5; weak D call: TRBD2 (6 bases). Trimming shortened V by 0 bases and J by 2 bases, and 19 bases separated the two germline ends. The CDR3 loop spans 18 amino acids. Germline CDR1 and CDR2: LGHNA and YNFKEQ. For the CDR3, the DNA is TGTGCCAGCAGCCAAGAATTCAGCAACGGGAGAGAACAAGAGACCCAGTACTTC. Amino acid sequence: CASSQEFSNGREQETQYF.

This clone has at least ten counts. The gene calls are TRBV30 and TRBJ1-5; D perhaps matches TRBD1 (5 bases). This CDR3 spans 13 amino acids. Trimming removed 1 base at V and 9 bases at J, with 13 bases between. The germline V gene has CDR1 GTSNPN and CDR2 SVGIG (reference sequence). The CDR3 is CAWSEQPRAPQHF. The CDR3, as DNA: TGTGCCTGGAGTGAGCAGCCCAGGGCGCCCCAGCATTTT.

This clone was observed a few times. The junction departs from germline at one end; a sequencing error may be responsible. The CDR3 DNA reads as TGTGCCAGCAGTTTCGGGGCAGGTGACAAAGTTAACTATTGCTACACCTTC. Its protein is CASSFGAGDKVNYCYTF. The J gene is TRBJ1-2, the V gene TRBV28, with D perhaps TRBD1 (5 bases). CDR1 is MDHEN, CDR2 SYDVKM, per germline. The CDR3 has 17 amino acids.

Of note for this clone: A much larger clone lies a single base off, so this may be a read error. The CDR3 end shows no conserved phenylalanine or tryptophan, and so a read error is likely. The rearrangement links TRBV30 to TRBJ1-1; weak D call: TRBD1 (5 bases). The V gene lost 0 bases and the J gene lost 4 bases, with 21 bases spanning the gap. This CDR3 spans 17 amino acids. Germline-derived CDR1 and CDR2 are GTSNPN and SVGIG (reference sequence). The CDR3 DNA sequence: TGTGCCTGGAGTGTAAAGGGATTGGGGGATCAGCGCACTGAAGCTTTCCTT. Translation: CAWSVKGLGDQRTEAFL.

This clone was detected many times. The J gene is TRBJ2-7, the V gene TRBV20-1; 7 bases match TRBD2. The CDR3 sequence is 15 residues long. The junction had 9 bases not matched to a gene; V was cut back by 2 bases and J by 2 bases. Germline loops: CDR1 DFQATT, CDR2 SNEGSKA (reference sequence). Here the CDR3 reads CSARTLLAIPYEQYF. Written as DNA, the CDR3 is TGCAGTGCTAGAACCTTACTAGCGATCCCCTACGAGCAGTACTTC.